The 20 T cell receptor beta chains below come from one sample, sequenced in a study of CXCR3-negative and CXCR3-positive naive CD8 T cells. Study conclusions and caveats: Against CXCR3-negative naive cells, CXCR3-positive naive cells showed more hydrophobic TRB CDR3s.

The antigens these receptors bind are not known. The study made its TRB cDNA libraries by 5' RACE, adding UMI labels. TCRdb reprocessed the 5' RACE reads, keeping one entry per CDR3 protein, no DNA. This repertoire includes about 130,000 distinct CDR3 sequences. The source material was naive CXCR3+ CD8+ T cells from blood. Subset in this sample: CD45RO-CCR7+CD27+CD95- naive CD8+ T cells expressing CXCR3 (TNR3+). The receptors here all came from a human donor in good health. Some clones in this sample may be carry-over from other donors' samples.

The chain recombines TRBV30 with TRBJ2-7; TCRdb selects TRBD1, and the lack of DNA leaves this call unchecked. CDR1 and CDR2 from the germline V gene are GTSNPN and SVGIG (reference sequence). The CDR3 is made up of 11 amino acids. The CDR3 spells CATGQGAEQYF.

The chain couples TRBV14 to TRBJ2-2. The CDR3 length is 15 residues. Germline V gene lookup returns CDR1 SGHDN and CDR2 FVKESK. CDR3 protein: CASSQDRGIPGELFF.

The V gene is TRBV20-1, the J gene TRBJ2-1; TCRdb's D gene call, TRBD2, goes unchecked for lack of DNA. The CDR3 runs 13 residues. Germline V lookup: CDR1 DFQATT, CDR2 SNEGSKA (reference sequence). CDR3 sequence reads: CSARAGGLDEQFF.

The chain joins TRBV2 to TRBJ2-3; TCRdb picks TRBD2, but there is no DNA to check that call. Germline-derived CDR1 and CDR2 are SNHLY and FYNNEI. The CDR3 is 12 amino acids. CDR3 sequence: CASPASTDTQYF.

This rearrangement joins TRBV5-1 to TRBJ2-3. Germline CDR1 is SGHRS and CDR2 is YFSETQ. This CDR3 is 12 amino acids long. This CDR3 reads CASSLEEDTQYF.

This sequence joins TRBV3-1 and TRBJ2-1; TCRdb indicates TRBD2, and absent DNA this call remains unverified. This CDR3 contains 14 residues. In germline, CDR1 is LGHDT, CDR2 YNNKEL (reference sequence). The CDR3 loop reads CASSQGTLRNEQFF.

The chain uses TRBV7-3 and TRBJ2-2; TCRdb selects TRBD1, and the lack of DNA leaves this call unchecked. The CDR3 is 15 residues long. Germline loops: CDR1 SGHTA, CDR2 FQGTGA. The CDR3 is CASSPPGHGAGELFF.

The V and J genes are TRBV27 and TRBJ2-7; TCRdb's D call of TRBD1 is untestable without DNA. The CDR3 is 14 residues long. The V gene's germline CDR1 is MNHEY and CDR2 SMNVEV (reference sequence). CDR3 amino acids: CASSAGQGGYEQYF.

The chain employs TRBV20-1 and TRBJ2-7; lacking DNA, the TRBD2 call made by TCRdb goes unchecked. Looked up from germline, CDR1 is DFQATT and CDR2 is SNEGSKA (reference sequence). The CDR3 consists of 13 residues. CDR3 sequence reads: CSAEVSGNVEQYF.

The CDR3 spells CASSVGVTTNTEAFF. The chain joins TRBV9 to TRBJ1-1. The CDR3 sequence is 15 residues long. Per the germline V gene, CDR1 is SGDLS and CDR2 is YYNGEE. Variable domain in full (rest from reference TRBV9 and TRBJ1-1): DSGVTQTPKHLITATGQRVTLRCSPRSGDLSVYWYQQSLDQGLQFLIQYYNGEERAKGNILERFSAQQFPDLHSELNLSSLELGDSALYFCASSVGVTTNTEAFFGQGTRLTVV.

J is TRBJ2-5 and V is TRBV3-1; the TRBD2 assignment by TCRdb is unverifiable without DNA. Germline-derived CDR1 and CDR2 are LGHDT and YNNKEL (reference sequence). The CDR3 extends over 14 amino acids. CDR3 in amino acids: CASSQAGGQETQYF.

The J gene is TRBJ2-1, the V gene TRBV7-9; the TRBD1 assignment by TCRdb is unverifiable without DNA. CDR3 size: 15 residues. Germline V gene sequence: CDR1 SEHNR, CDR2 FQNEAQ (reference sequence). The CDR3 sequence is CASSPRGQEDNEQFF.

This chain connects TRBV10-2 to TRBJ1-5; TCRdb gives TRBD1 as the D gene, but with no DNA this cannot be confirmed. CDR3 length equals 15 residues. The germline gives CDR1 WSHSY, CDR2 SAAADI. The CDR3 sequence is CASSPEIFNNQPQHF.

V usage is TRBV6-5 and J usage is TRBJ1-3; the TCRdb call, TRBD1, lacks DNA for checking. Germline lookup yields CDR1 MNHEY and CDR2 SVGAGI. The CDR3 totals 15 residues. The CDR3 is CASSPYLTAGNTIYF.

The V gene is TRBV5-1, the J gene TRBJ1-1; TCRdb indicates TRBD1, and absent DNA this call remains unverified. The CDR3 has 20 amino acids. CDR1 is SGHRS, CDR2 YFSETQ, per germline. CDR3 region: CASSLEEGAAWGGTNTEAFF.

The CDR3 sequence: CASTGLGIEQFF. The V call is TRBV27, the J call TRBJ2-1; the TRBD2 assignment by TCRdb is unverifiable without DNA. The CDR3 contains 12 residues. CDR1 is MNHEY and CDR2 is SMNVEV in the germline V gene (reference sequence).

The chain links TRBV4-1 to TRBJ1-2; TCRdb's D call of TRBD1 is untestable without DNA. This CDR3 is built from 15 residues. CDR1 is MGHRA, CDR2 YSYEKL, per germline. The chain's CDR3 is CASRQGPGDIYGYTF.

The genes are TRBV5-1 and TRBJ2-7; TCRdb gives TRBD1 as the D gene, but with no DNA this cannot be confirmed. Germline V CDR1 and CDR2: SGHRS, YFSETQ. The CDR3 length is 19 residues. The CDR3 is CASAASYSLTGGNAYEQYF.

The chain uses TRBV3-1 and TRBJ1-1; TCRdb proposes TRBD1, but this gene call is untestable without DNA. Germline V gives CDR1 LGHDT, CDR2 YNNKEL (reference sequence). This CDR3 is built from 15 residues. The CDR3: CASSQGPLGDTEAFF.

V and J are TRBV7-9 and TRBJ1-5; lacking DNA, the TRBD1 call made by TCRdb goes unchecked. The CDR3 is 14 residues long. Germline V gene data show CDR1 as SEHNR and CDR2 as FQNEAQ (reference sequence). CDR3 amino acids: CASTTDISNQPQHF. Full variable domain (remainder filled in from reference TRBV7-9 and TRBJ1-5): DTGVSQNPRHKITKRGQNVTFRCDPISEHNRLYWYRQTLGQGPEFLTYFQNEAQLEKSRLLSDRFSAERPKGSFSTLEIQRTEQGDSAMYLCASTTDISNQPQHFGDGTRLSIL.